The next 17 T cell receptor beta chains were all read from a single sample in a study of T cell responses to AZD1222 COVID-19 vaccine. Here immunoSEQ multiplex PCR was the method, and the copy in TCRdb shows in-frame clones only, minus some. Among 84,000 or so clones, 70% to 90% were seen once, and the ten largest hold more than 1.3%. The sequencing used peripheral blood, collected on day 0 of AZD1222 vaccination. These receptors all come from an adult in good health.

The chain has TRBV19 and TRBJ2-7; D gene ambiguous. CDR1 LNHDA and CDR2 SQIVND come from the germline V gene (reference sequence). This CDR3 comprises 12 residues. The germline V and J ends were trimmed by 5 bases and 6 bases, with 11 bases remaining between them. This CDR3 is CASSWVSGEQYF. The CDR3 bases are TGTGCCAGTAGTTGGGTTTCCGGCGAGCAGTACTTC.

The CDR3 loop is CASRVAAQETQYF. The DNA for the CDR3 is TGTGCCAGCAGGGTAGCGGCTCAAGAGACCCAGTACTTC. The genes are TRBV27 and TRBJ2-5; perhaps TRBD2 as D (6 bases). V was cut by 6 bases and J by 2 bases, with 10 bases left in between. The CDR3 is 13 amino acids. The germline CDR1 and CDR2 sequences are MNHEY and SMNVEV (reference sequence).

The genes are TRBV10-1 and TRBJ2-7, with 8 bases identical to TRBD2. The CDR3 covers 16 residues. Germline V lookup: CDR1 WNHNN, CDR2 SYGVQD (reference sequence). Trimming removed 3 bases from V and 6 bases from J; junction bases left unmatched: 13. DNA of the CDR3: TGCGCCAGCAGTGATACCCATACACTAGCGGCCGGCGAGCAGTACTTC. As protein: CASSDTHTLAAGEQYF.

The rearrangement joins TRBV11-1 to TRBJ2-3; no reliable D call. Trimming removed 6 bases at V and 6 bases at J, with 7 bases between. CDR1 is SGHAT, CDR2 FQDESV, per germline (reference sequence). The CDR3 covers 11 residues. The chain's CDR3 is CASREYDTQYF. In nucleotides, the CDR3 is TGTGCCAGCAGAGAATACGATACGCAGTATTTT. Based on the CDR3 plus reference TRBV11-1 and TRBJ2-3, the full variable domain is EAEVAQSPRYKITEKSQAVAFWCDPISGHATLYWYRQILGQGPELLVQFQDESVVDDSQLPKDRFSAERLKGVDSTLKIQPAELGDSAMYLCASREYDTQYFGPGTRLTVL.

The chain recombines TRBV10-3 with TRBJ1-4, with D perhaps TRBD1 (5 bases). Trimming removed 2 bases at V and 7 bases at J, with 8 bases between. CDR3 length: 13 amino acids. Germline CDR1 ENHRY, CDR2 SYGVKD. The CDR3 DNA is TGTGCCATCAGTGAGGGGGCTACTGAAAAACTGTTTTTT. Translating gives CAISEGATEKLFF.

The chain uses TRBV5-8 and TRBJ1-5, with D possibly TRBD1 on 6 matching bases. The CDR3 is 17 amino acids. V lost 9 bases and J lost 1, with 23 bases in between. Germline lookup yields CDR1 SGHTS and CDR2 YDEGEE. The CDR3 DNA reads TGTGCCACCAACCCTCGGACAGACCTTTGGAGCAATCAGCCCCAGCATTTT. Its protein product is CATNPRTDLWSNQPQHF.

J is TRBJ2-1 and V is TRBV6-2 or TRBV6-3; D is unresolved. The CDR3 is made up of 12 amino acids. Trimming cost V 6 bases and J 6 bases, with 9 bases left between them. Germline V CDR1 and CDR2: MNHEY, SVGEGT. The CDR3 reads CASSRLVNEQFF. The CDR3 DNA reads TGTGCCAGCAGCAGACTTGTCAATGAGCAGTTCTTC.

The chain combines TRBV12-5 with TRBJ1-2; D unresolved. CDR1 LGHNT and CDR2 FRNRAP come from the germline V gene. V lost 6 bases to trimming and J lost 8 bases, with 13 bases between them. The CDR3 is 12 residues long. The CDR3 reads CASGPISGGYTF. In nucleotides, the CDR3 is TGTGCTAGTGGCCCGATTTCGGGCGGCTACACCTTC.

The rearrangement uses TRBV6-9 and TRBJ2-7, with 9 positions matching TRBD2. Germline CDR1 MNHGY, CDR2 SVAAGI. The length of the CDR3 is 15 residues. V trimming: 6 bases; J trimming: 4 bases; junction bases outside the gene matches: 10. The CDR3 region is CASSYPAGGTYEQYF. The CDR3 DNA is TGTGCCAGCAGCTACCCAGCGGGAGGCACGTACGAGCAGTACTTC.

The V call is TRBV10-3, the J call TRBJ1-1; D unclear. There are 13 residues in the CDR3. Per the germline V gene, CDR1 is ENHRY and CDR2 is SYGVKD. V dropped 4 bases and J dropped 2 bases, with 8 bases sitting between them. CDR3 sequence reads: CAISAQENTEAFF. CDR3 DNA sequence: TGTGCCATCAGTGCGCAGGAAAACACTGAAGCTTTCTTT.

A few counts support this clone. The V gene is TRBV6-5, the J gene TRBJ1-1; weak D call: TRBD1 (5 bases). Germline assignment: CDR1 MNHEY and CDR2 SVGAGI. This CDR3 comprises 13 residues. V lost 4 bases and J lost 1, with 7 bases in between. The CDR3 region has the DNA TGTGCCAGCAGTTTGACAGAGAACACTGAAGCTTTCTTT. This translates into CASSLTENTEAFF.

The V gene is TRBV18, the J gene TRBJ1-1, with D tentatively TRBD1 (5 bases). V lost 4 bases and J 0 bases, leaving 12 bases between the germline ends. The CDR3 is made up of 15 amino acids. The germline V gene has CDR1 KGHSH and CDR2 LQKENI. The CDR3 DNA follows: TGTGCCAGCTCACTAGGTGGGGGTATGAACACTGAAGCTTTCTTT. Translating gives CASSLGGGMNTEAFF.

This chain joins TRBV7-9 and TRBJ2-5; D remains unclear. The CDR3 covers 11 residues. Per germline, CDR1 SEHNR and CDR2 FQNEAQ (reference sequence). V dropped 4 bases and J dropped 4 bases, with 4 bases sitting between them. The CDR3 DNA is TGTGCCAGCAGCTGGGCAGAGACCCAGTACTTC. Translation: CASSWAETQYF.

V usage is TRBV10-3 and J usage is TRBJ1-2; D is unresolved. The CDR3 is 11 amino acids. The germline gives CDR1 ENHRY, CDR2 SYGVKD. V was clipped by 3 bases and J by 4 bases, with 3 bases between them. In DNA form, the CDR3 reads TGTGCCATCAGTGATAGCTATGGCTACACCTTC. Protein product: CAISDSYGYTF.

This rearrangement joins TRBV14 to TRBJ1-1; the D is unclear. Trimming pared 0 bases from V and 2 bases from J, leaving 10 bases between. In germline, CDR1 is SGHDN, CDR2 FVKESK. This CDR3 is built from 15 residues. This CDR3 is CASSQDLRPNTEAFF. Written as DNA, the CDR3 is TGTGCCAGCAGCCAAGATTTGCGGCCAAACACTGAAGCTTTCTTT.

The chain carries TRBV27 and TRBJ1-5; D is unclear. The CDR3 has 11 residues. The V gene lost 8 bases and the J gene lost 2 bases, with 4 bases spanning the gap. Germline V gene lookup returns CDR1 MNHEY and CDR2 SMNVEV (reference sequence). The CDR3 region is CASGGNQPQHF. As DNA, the CDR3 is TGTGCCAGCGGGGGCAATCAGCCCCAGCATTTT.

The J gene is TRBJ2-2, the V gene TRBV5-6; TRBD1 is a possible D gene (5 bases). The V end lost 5 bases, the J end lost 2 bases, and 13 bases lay between the germline ends. From germline, CDR1 is SGHDT and CDR2 YYEEEE. This CDR3 spans 15 amino acids. This CDR3 reads CASSPAGPNTGELFF. DNA of the CDR3: TGTGCCAGCAGTCCGGCAGGGCCCAACACCGGGGAGCTGTTTTTT.